The sequence of this T cell receptor beta chain was determined in a study of CXCR3-negative and CXCR3-positive naive CD8 T cells. Germline-derived CDR1 and CDR2 are LGHNA and YNFKEQ. The CDR3 is made up of 20 amino acids. About this clonotype itself: Its antigen is currently unknown.

UMI-labeled TRB cDNA libraries were prepared by 5' RACE. One entry per CDR3 protein, without DNA, is what TCRdb gives after re-calling the 5' RACE reads. The ten most abundant clones cover around 0.36% of a sample with 90,000 to 150,000 distinct CDR3 sequences. Study observations and caveats: Compared with CXCR3-negative naive cells, CXCR3-positive naive cells showed more hydrophobic TRB CDR3s. Relative to memory CD8+ cells, whose diversity was much lower, both naive subsets had comparably high diversity.

V gene TRBV4-2 combines with J gene TRBJ2-1; TCRdb outputs TRBD2, but without DNA this stays unchecked. This TCR came from a human donor in good health. Some clones in this sample may be carry-over from other donors' samples. The sample was naive CXCR3+ CD8+ T cells from blood. Subset of the sample: CD45RO-CCR7+CD27+CD95- naive CD8+ T cells expressing CXCR3 (TNR3+). CDR3 residues: CASSQDPLAGGYSSYNEQFF.